This T cell receptor (beta chain) came from a study of shared clonotypes between healthy human individuals (dated by TCRdb to 2018 to 2020). Background for the entire study: The cohort included a few men and two women between 18 and 49 years of age. For each donor, CD4 naive and CD4 memory were each run on three plates, CD8 naive on two plates, and CD8 memory on one plate. The study deeply sequenced blood TCR repertoires of five healthy adults to estimate repertoire size and the extent of clonotype sharing between individuals. Different laboratories and diverse techniques were used to prepare libraries and sequence TCR repertoires, to increase sequencing depth and limit assay-specific biases. Leukapheresis yielded between about 0.85 and 10 billion PBMCs per donor.

CD8 naive samples were obtained by positive selection for CCR7 among CD45RO-negative cells, yielding a CD45RA+CCR7+ population from which TemRA cells were excluded. The donors were healthy, HIV-negative adults who had no recently reported acute infections or vaccinations. All donors were Caucasian adults living in Nashville, Tennessee, USA. After blood collection by leukapheresis, PBMCs were isolated using Ficoll-Histopaque density gradient centrifugation and then cryopreserved in the vapor phase of liquid nitrogen. Analytical flow cytometry was used to check the purity and quantity of each magnetically sorted T cell population. Genomic DNA was isolated from each sorted fraction and quantified by UV absorbance on a Nanodrop 2000c. A word on this clone: Its antigen has not been determined. Base qualities were left out, and no much larger clone turns up one base away.

The paper as a whole reports these results and caveats: Naive subsets generally had larger estimated clonotype richness than memory subsets did. Because the study included a small number of donors, the genetic and exposure-history diversity represented was limited. Based on pairwise subsampling, the degree of clonotype sharing among donors was expected to be affected by sequencing depth. Compared with non-shared clonotypes, the clonotypes found in all four sorted-subset donors had higher generation probabilities. Sampling was limited to blood, and TCR repertoires in tissue likely differ from TCR repertoires in blood. Across a handful of donors, roughly 5% of naive CD4, 3% to 4% of naive CD8, 2% to 2.5% of memory CD4, and 0.4% to 0.45% of memory CD8 clonotypes were shared. Incomplete sequencing was indicated by rarefaction of sorted-subset datasets, despite the large sequencing depth.

Including cysteine and phenylalanine, the CDR3 has 14 amino acids. The sequence is cut down to CDR3 DNA, 42 bases in frame from base 1. Compared with germline, V lacks 5 bases and J lacks 1 base; bases without a gene match: 5. CDR1 and CDR2 were assigned from the germline V gene (reference sequence) as SEHNR and FQNEAQ. Using the deep immunoSEQ assay, multiplex PCR amplified TCR CDR3 regions from genomic DNA. Extracted genomic DNA from each cell subset was spread evenly across all wells of several immunoSEQ 96-well plates, with each plate serving as a replicate. For sorted subsets, 200 to 250 ng of genomic DNA, equivalent to some 30,000 T cell genomes, went into each replicate PCR. The purified libraries were quantified using a Qubit 3.0 fluorometer, sized with a Bioanalyzer 2100, and then quantified again using the KAPA Library Quantification kit. Every immunoSEQ 96-well plate was sequenced on a dedicated single-read 150-cycle Illumina NextSeq 550 flow cell. The study's processing was this. The immunoSEQ output contained only junctional sequences without quality scores, so filtering could not match that applied to full-length reads. Sequences were annotated with PyIR, a Python wrapper for IgBLAST v1.9, and V/J genes and CDR3 were assigned using IMGT germline references. Reads with weak V/J assignments (E-value above 1e-6), missing CDR3, stop codons, out-of-frame junctions, or ambiguous translated residues were removed. V3J clonotypes were defined by identical inferred V gene, J gene, and CDR3 amino acid sequence. To compute the percentage overlap between repertoires, the number of shared unique clonotypes was divided by the size of the smaller repertoire. Richness of each repertoire was evaluated using RTK rarefaction, the Chao1 estimator, and Recon v2.1 estimates of unobserved clonotypes. OLGA was used to compute generation probabilities for all TCRbeta clonotypes that the gDNA method yielded from a handful of donors. The immuneACCESS repertoire file appears here via TCRdb, limited to in-frame rearrangements. These files lack a portion of the clones; in checked studies, under half of the deficit traces to unresolved V genes, and the cause of the others is not known. The V and J calls and clone size were taken over from that table, and D and trimming were inferred from the DNA. This sample comprises around 2,000,000 clones, roughly 91% of them detected only once. The ten largest clones take up more than 1.5% of the sample.

Sequencing used naive CD8+ T cells from PBMCs. The label giving this sample's cell subset or site can be read as: CD45RA+CCR7+. The sequence came from a man aged 18 to 29 in good health. Some clones in this sample may be carry-over from other donors' samples. This chain is built from TRBV7-9 and TRBJ2-7, with TRBD1 identical over 7 junction bases. Here the CDR3 is given as CASSPQGPSYEQYF. The sequenced DNA: TGTGCCAGCAGCCCACAGGGGCCGTCCTACGAGCAGTACTTC.